The source of this TCR beta chain is a study of blood T cell repertoires in COVID-19. Turning to the study itself: T cells, B-cell-depleted T cells, or PBMCs supplied cDNA or gDNA.

The V gene lost 3 bases and the J gene lost 5 bases, with 16 bases spanning the gap. The CDR3 loop spans 14 amino acids. The germline V gene encodes CDR1 SQVTM and CDR2 ANQGSEA. Profiled with immunoSEQ multiplex PCR; TCRdb holds only in-frame clones, not every one. Among approximately 100,000 clones listed, roughly 84% were seen once. The source of this sequence is a man aged 60 to 75 with acute or convalescent COVID-19. The sequenced sample consisted of peripheral blood. The J gene is TRBJ1-2, the V gene TRBV29-1; TRBD1 might be the D (6 bases). CDR3: CSVEDPDSVYGYTF. CDR3 nucleotides: TGCAGCGTTGAGGACCCGGACAGCGTTTATGGCTACACCTTC.